Listed below are T cell receptor beta chains from one sample, sequenced in a study of T-cell reconstitution after alpha-beta-depleted transplantation in children. TCRdb itself ran the PCR reads through MiXCR, one entry per CDR3 protein. The sample lists roughly 670,000 distinct CDR3 sequences; around 13% were seen once. This specimen was PBMCs, taken before TCRalphabeta/CD19-depleted stem cell transplant. These receptors all come from a girl aged 2 to 9 with congenital amegakaryocytic thrombocytopenia, due to receive a stem cell transplant. Each CDR3 is given without its conserved first and last residue.

cdr3_aa j_call v_call
ASSWGTSLQF TRBJ2-1 TRBV27
ASSPSRTNSYEQY TRBJ2-7 TRBV5-1
ASDRPDRDDNEQF TRBJ2-1 TRBV28
AISSPGLLYEQY TRBJ2-7 TRBV10-3
ASNGPGAKRPNEQF TRBJ2-1 TRBV5-1
SASQGGNEQF TRBJ2-1 TRBV20-1
ASSYGNGEQF TRBJ2-1 TRBV6-5
ASSQGAGRSYNEQF TRBJ2-1 TRBV3-1
ATSGGPASSSYEQY TRBJ2-7 TRBV10-3
SVAENTEAF TRBJ1-1 TRBV29-1
ASSKQGDEQF TRBJ2-1 TRBV12-3/TRBV12-4
ASSLGHRGYSNQPQH TRBJ1-5 TRBV12-3/TRBV12-4
ASSLGLAGGSSYNEQF TRBJ2-1 TRBV3-1
SASPGFPNQPQH TRBJ1-5 TRBV20-1
ASSMPTRGIVGYT TRBJ1-2 TRBV7-9
ASSPLAVGETQY TRBJ2-5 TRBV18
ASSPPGGHLYEQY TRBJ2-7 TRBV28
ASSYGWNTEAF TRBJ1-1 TRBV6-5
SASVGTRNTGELF TRBJ2-2 TRBV20-1
ASSFLPGQETQY TRBJ2-5 TRBV5-1
ASSLLWGRGTEAF TRBJ1-1 TRBV27
SVWGTTGKQY TRBJ2-7 TRBV29-1
SAPRRGRTSAKNIQY TRBJ2-4 TRBV20-1
ASRSGQGNHEQY TRBJ2-7 TRBV5-1
ASSQGQRAEAF TRBJ1-1 TRBV4-1
ASTVELGRFQF TRBJ2-1 TRBV5-1
ASSPGYTDTQY TRBJ2-3 TRBV11-2
ASSPVNGDEQY TRBJ2-7 TRBV7-9
ASSQGGLGYYEQY TRBJ2-7 TRBV4-1
SALSSVNYEQY TRBJ2-7 TRBV20-1
ASRSTGGEMTEAF TRBJ1-1 TRBV5-1
ASSVQGNEQY TRBJ2-7 TRBV6-1
ASSLHQRRFEAF TRBJ1-1 TRBV3-1
ASSQGLAGPQKV TRBJ2-1 TRBV27
ASSDPVAYEKLF TRBJ1-4 TRBV25-1
SVGAVLAGLYEQY TRBJ2-7 TRBV20-1
ASSPPRDRGSYEQY TRBJ2-7 TRBV18
AWSVDVGLMYEQY TRBJ2-7 TRBV30
ASSLGFYQPQH TRBJ1-5 TRBV11-2
SATDSGRNTDTQY TRBJ2-3 TRBV20-1
ASRGLAGGVYEQY TRBJ2-7 TRBV6-1